This T cell receptor (beta chain) was sequenced for a study of metastatic and nonmetastatic thyroid tumors. The overall study: Comparison of repertoires was carried out across blood and tumor or nodule tissue from malignant and benign thyroid patients.

Trimming pared 5 bases from V and 5 bases from J, leaving 15 bases between. This CDR3 has 13 amino acids. CDR1 and CDR2 (germline): SQVTM, ANQGSEA. Whole-study findings and limits: For both blood and tumor, malignant thyroid tumors reportedly showed significantly higher TCR beta diversity than benign nodules did.

All patients were untreated before thyroid surgery. Authors' methods: Building a distant-metastasis classifier for papillary thyroid cancer drew on CDR3 differences across clinicopathological groups. TCRdb re-clonotyped the PCR reads via MiXCR. The V and J calls were determined by TCRdb, not by the authors. The sample has around 30,000 clones; 13% are singletons. This clone came up many times. Its target is unknown. Sequencing was performed on blood. The chain carries TRBV29-1 and TRBJ2-5, with D possibly matching TRBD2 (6 bases). The receptor was derived from a female donor with papillary thyroid cancer or a benign thyroid nodule (not recorded which). Some clones in this sample may be carry-over from other donors' samples. CDR3 sequence: CSVSGTEWETQYF. CDR3 nucleotide sequence: TGCAGCGTTTCCGGGACTGAATGGGAGACCCAGTACTTC.